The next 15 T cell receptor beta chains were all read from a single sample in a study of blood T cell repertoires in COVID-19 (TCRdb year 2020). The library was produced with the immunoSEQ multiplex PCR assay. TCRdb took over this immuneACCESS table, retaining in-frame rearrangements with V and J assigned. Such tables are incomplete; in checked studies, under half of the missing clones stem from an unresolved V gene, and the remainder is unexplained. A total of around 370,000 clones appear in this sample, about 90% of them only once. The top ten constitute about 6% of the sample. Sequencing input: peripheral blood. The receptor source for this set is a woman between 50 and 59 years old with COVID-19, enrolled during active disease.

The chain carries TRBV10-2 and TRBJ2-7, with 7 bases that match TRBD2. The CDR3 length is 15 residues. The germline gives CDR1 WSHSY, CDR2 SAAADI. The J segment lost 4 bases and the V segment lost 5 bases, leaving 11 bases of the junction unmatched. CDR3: CASSPYEGGPYEQYF. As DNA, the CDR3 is TGCGCCAGCAGTCCCTATGAGGGAGGGCCTTACGAGCAGTACTTC.

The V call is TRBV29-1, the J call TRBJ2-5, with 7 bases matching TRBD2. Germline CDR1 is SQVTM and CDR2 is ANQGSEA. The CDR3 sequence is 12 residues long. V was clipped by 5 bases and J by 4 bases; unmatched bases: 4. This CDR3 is CSVRGVPETQYF. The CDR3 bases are TGCAGCGTTCGGGGGGTCCCAGAGACCCAGTACTTC.

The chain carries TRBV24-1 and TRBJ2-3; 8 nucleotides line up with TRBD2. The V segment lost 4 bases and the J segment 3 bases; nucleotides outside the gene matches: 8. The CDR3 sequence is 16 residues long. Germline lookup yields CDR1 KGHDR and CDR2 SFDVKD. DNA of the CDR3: TGTGCCACCAGTGACCAACGAGCGGGAGAAACAGATACGCAGTATTTT. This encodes CATSDQRAGETDTQYF.

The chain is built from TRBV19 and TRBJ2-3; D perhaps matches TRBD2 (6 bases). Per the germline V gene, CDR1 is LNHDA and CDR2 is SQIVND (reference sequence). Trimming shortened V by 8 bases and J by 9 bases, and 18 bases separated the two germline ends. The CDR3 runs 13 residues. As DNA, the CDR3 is TGTGCCAGTGGGACGGAAGCACGGGAGACGCAGTATTTT. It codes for CASGTEARETQYF.

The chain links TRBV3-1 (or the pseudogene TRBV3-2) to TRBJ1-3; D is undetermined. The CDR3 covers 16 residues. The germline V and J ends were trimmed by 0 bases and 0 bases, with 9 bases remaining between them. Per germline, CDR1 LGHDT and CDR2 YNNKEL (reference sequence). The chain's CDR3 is CASSQESVHSGNTIYF. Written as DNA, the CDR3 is TGTGCCAGCAGCCAAGAATCCGTACACTCTGGAAACACCATATATTTT.

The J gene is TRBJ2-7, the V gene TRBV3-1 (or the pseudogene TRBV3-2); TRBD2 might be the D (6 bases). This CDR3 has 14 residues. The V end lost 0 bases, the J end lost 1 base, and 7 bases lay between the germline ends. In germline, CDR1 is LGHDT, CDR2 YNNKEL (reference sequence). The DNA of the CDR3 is TGTGCCAGCAGCCAAGAGGGGGGTTCCTACGAGCAGTACTTC. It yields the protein CASSQEGGSYEQYF.

CDR3 region: CASARLQGQSYEQYF. As DNA, the CDR3 is TGTGCCAGTGCCCGACTACAGGGCCAATCCTACGAGCAGTACTTC. This rearrangement joins TRBV19 to TRBJ2-7; possible D gene TRBD1, 6 bases. The CDR3 length is 15 residues. Looked up from germline, CDR1 is LNHDA and CDR2 is SQIVND (reference sequence). V lost 8 bases to trimming and J lost 1 base, with 18 bases between them.

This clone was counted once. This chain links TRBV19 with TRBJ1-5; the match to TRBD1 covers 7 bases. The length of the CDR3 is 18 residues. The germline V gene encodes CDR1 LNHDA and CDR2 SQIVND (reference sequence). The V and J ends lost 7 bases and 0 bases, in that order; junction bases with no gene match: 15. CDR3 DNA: TGTGCCAGTAATCCGACCGGACAGGCCCCTTATAGCAATCAGCCCCAGCATTTT. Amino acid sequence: CASNPTGQAPYSNQPQHF. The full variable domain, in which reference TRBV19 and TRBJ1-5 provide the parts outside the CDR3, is DGGITQSPKYLFRKEGQNVTLSCEQNLNHDAMYWYRQDPGQGLRLIYYSQIVNDFQKGDIAEGYSVSREKKESFPLTVTSAQKNPTAFYLCASNPTGQAPYSNQPQHFGDGTRLSIL.

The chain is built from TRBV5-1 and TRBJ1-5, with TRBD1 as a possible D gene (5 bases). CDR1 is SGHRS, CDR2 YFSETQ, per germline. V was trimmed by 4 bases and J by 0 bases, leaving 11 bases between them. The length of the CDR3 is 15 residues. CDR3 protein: CASSETDHSNQPQHF. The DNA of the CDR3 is TGCGCCAGCAGCGAGACAGACCATAGCAATCAGCCCCAGCATTTT.

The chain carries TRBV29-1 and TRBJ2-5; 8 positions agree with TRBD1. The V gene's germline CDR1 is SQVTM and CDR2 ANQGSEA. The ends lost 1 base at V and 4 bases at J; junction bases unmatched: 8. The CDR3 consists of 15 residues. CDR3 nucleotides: TGCAGCGTTGAAGGGTCAGGGGGCATTCGAGAGACCCAGTACTTC. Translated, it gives CSVEGSGGIRETQYF.

The CDR3 region has the DNA TGCGCCAGCAGCCGAGGGACTCAAATCTCCTACGAGCAGTACTTC. Its translation is CASSRGTQISYEQYF. The V call is TRBV4-1, the J call TRBJ2-7; a possible D gene is TRBD2 (6 bases). Germline CDR1 and CDR2: MGHRA and YSYEKL. V shed 4 bases and J shed 0 bases, with 13 bases lying between them. The CDR3 consists of 15 residues.

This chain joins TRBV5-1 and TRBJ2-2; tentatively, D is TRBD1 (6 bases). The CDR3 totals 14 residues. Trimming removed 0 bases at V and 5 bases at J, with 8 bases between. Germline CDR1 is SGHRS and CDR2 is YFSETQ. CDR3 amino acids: CASSLGDKTGELFF. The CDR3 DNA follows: TGCGCCAGCAGCTTGGGGGACAAAACCGGGGAGCTGTTTTTT.

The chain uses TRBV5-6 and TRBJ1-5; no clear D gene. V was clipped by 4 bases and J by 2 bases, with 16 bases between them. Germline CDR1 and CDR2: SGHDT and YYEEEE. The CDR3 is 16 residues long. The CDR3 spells CASSGNGGQGNQPQHF. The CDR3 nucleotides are TGTGCCAGCAGCGGAAATGGAGGGCAGGGCAATCAGCCCCAGCATTTT.

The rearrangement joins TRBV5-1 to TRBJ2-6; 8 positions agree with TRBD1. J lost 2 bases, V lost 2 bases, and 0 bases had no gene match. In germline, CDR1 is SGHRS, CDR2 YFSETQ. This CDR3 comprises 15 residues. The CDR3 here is CASSLQGAGANVLTF. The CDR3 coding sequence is TGCGCCAGCAGCTTACAGGGGGCTGGGGCCAACGTCCTGACTTTC.

The CDR3 DNA reads as TGTGCCAGCGGAGGGGACTCCCAAGAGACCCAGTACTTC. Its protein is CASGGDSQETQYF. The chain joins TRBV28 to TRBJ2-5; a weak D match, TRBD2 (6 bases). This CDR3 is 13 amino acids long. Germline values: CDR1 MDHEN, CDR2 SYDVKM. The ends were cut back, 8 bases at V and 1 base at J, with 11 bases in the middle. The whole variable domain, filled in from reference TRBV28 and TRBJ2-5, reads DVKVTQSSRYLVKRTGEKVFLECVQDMDHENMFWYRQDPGLGLRLIYFSYDVKMKEKGDIPEGYSVSREKKERFSLILESASTNQTSMYLCASGGDSQETQYFGPGTRLLVL.